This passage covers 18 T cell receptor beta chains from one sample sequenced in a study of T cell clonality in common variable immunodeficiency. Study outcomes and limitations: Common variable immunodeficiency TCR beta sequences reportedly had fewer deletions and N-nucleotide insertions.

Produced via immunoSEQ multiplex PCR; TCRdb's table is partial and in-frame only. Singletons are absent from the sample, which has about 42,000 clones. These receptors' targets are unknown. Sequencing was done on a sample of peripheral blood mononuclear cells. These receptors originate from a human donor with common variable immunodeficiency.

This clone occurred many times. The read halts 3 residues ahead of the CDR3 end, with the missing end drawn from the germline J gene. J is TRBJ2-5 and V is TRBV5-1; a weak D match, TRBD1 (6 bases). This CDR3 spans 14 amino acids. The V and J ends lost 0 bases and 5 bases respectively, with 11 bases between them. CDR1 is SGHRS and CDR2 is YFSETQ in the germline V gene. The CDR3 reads CASSLDRAGETQYF. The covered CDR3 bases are TGCGCCAGCAGCTTGGACAGGGCAGGGGAGACC.

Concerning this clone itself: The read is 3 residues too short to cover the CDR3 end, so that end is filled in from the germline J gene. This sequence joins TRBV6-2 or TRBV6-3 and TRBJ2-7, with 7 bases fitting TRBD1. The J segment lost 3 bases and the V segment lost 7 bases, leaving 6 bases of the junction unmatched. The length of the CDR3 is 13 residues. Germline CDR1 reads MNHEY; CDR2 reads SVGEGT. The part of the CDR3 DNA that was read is TGTGCCAGCATGAGGGACAGCTTCTACGAG. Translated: CASMRDSFYE. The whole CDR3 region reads CASMRDSFYEQYF.

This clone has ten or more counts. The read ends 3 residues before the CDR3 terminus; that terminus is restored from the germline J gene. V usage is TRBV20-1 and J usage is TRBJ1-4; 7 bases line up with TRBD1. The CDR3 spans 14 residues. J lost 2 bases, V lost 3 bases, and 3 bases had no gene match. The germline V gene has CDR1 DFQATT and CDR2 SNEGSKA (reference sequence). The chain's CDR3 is CSASNRGTNEKLFF. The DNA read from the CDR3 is TGCAGTGCTAGTAACAGGGGTACTAATGAAAAA.

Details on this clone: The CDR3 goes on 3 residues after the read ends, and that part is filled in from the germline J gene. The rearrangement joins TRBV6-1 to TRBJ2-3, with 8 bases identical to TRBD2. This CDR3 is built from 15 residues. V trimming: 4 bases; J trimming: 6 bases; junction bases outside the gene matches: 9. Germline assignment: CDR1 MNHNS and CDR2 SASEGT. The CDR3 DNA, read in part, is TGTGCCAGCAGTGGCGCGGGGGGATGGAGCGATACG. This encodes CASSGAGGWSDT. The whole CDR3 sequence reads CASSGAGGWSDTQYF.

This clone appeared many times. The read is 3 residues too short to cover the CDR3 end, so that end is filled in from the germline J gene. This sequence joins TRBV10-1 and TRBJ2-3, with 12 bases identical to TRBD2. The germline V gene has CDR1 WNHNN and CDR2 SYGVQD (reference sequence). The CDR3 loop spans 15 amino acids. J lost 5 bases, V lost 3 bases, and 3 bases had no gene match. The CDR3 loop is CASSDLAGGIDTQYF. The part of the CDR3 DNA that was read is TGCGCCAGCAGTGATCTAGCGGGAGGGATAGATACG.

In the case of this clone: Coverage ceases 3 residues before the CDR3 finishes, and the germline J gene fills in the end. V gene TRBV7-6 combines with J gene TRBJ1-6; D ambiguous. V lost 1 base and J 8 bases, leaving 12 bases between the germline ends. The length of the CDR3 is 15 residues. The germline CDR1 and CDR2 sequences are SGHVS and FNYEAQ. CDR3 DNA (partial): TGTGCCAGCAGCTTAGTAGCGGGGTTGGATTCACCC. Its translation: CASSLVAGLDSP. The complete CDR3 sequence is CASSLVAGLDSPLHF. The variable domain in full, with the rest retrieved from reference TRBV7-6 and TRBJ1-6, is GAGVSQSPRYKVTKRGQDVALRCDPISGHVSLYWYRQALGQGPEFLTYFNYEAQQDKSGLPNDRFSAERPEGSISTLTIQRTEQRDSAMYRCASSLVAGLDSPLHFGNGTRLTVT.

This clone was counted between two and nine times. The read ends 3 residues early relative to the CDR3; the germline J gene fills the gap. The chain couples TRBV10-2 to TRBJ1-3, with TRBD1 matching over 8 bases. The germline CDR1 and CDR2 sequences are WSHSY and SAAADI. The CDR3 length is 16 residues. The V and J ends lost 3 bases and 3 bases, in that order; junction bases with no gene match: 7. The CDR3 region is CASSESGTGNGNTIYF. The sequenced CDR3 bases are TGCGCCAGCAGTGAAAGTGGGACAGGAAATGGAAACACC.

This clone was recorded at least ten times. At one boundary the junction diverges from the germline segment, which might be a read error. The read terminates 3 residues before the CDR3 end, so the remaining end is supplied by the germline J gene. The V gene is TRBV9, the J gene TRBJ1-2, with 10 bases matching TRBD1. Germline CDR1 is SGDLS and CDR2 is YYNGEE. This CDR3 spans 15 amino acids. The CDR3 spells CASSRMGQGNFGYTF. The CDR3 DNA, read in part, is TGTGCCAGCAGTCGAATGGGACAGGGGAACTTTGGC.

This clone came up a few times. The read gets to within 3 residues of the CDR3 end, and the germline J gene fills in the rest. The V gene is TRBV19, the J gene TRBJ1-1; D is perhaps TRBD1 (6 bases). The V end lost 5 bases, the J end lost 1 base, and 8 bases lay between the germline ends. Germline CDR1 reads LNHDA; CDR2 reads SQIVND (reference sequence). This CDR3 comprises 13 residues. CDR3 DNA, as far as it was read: TGTGCCAGTAGTGCGGGACAGAACACTGAA. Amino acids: CASSAGQNTE. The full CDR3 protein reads CASSAGQNTEAFF.

The CDR3 sequence is CAWSPGQGQPQHF. The sequenced part of the CDR3 DNA is TGTGCCTGGAGTCCCGGACAGGGACAGCCC. V and J are TRBV30 and TRBJ1-5; 8 positions match TRBD1. The read terminates 3 residues ahead of where the CDR3 ends, so the germline J gene completes it. Germline V gene lookup returns CDR1 GTSNPN and CDR2 SVGIG (reference sequence). Trimming removed 2 bases from V and 7 bases from J; junction bases left unmatched: 4. The CDR3 spans 13 residues.

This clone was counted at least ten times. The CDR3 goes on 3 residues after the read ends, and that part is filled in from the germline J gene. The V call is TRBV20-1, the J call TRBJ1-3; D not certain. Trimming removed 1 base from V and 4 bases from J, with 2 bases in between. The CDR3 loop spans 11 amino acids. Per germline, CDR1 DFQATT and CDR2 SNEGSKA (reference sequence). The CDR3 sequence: CSARVGNTIYF. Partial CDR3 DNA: TGCAGTGCTAGAGTAGGAAACACC.

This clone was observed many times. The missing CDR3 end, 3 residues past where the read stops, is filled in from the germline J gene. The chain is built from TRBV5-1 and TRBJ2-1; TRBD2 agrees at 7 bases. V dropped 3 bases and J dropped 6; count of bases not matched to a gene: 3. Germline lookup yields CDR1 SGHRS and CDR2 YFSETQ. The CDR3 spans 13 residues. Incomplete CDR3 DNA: TGCGCCAGCAGCTGGGGGGAGGGCAATGAG. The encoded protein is CASSWGEGNE. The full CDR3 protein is CASSWGEGNEQFF.

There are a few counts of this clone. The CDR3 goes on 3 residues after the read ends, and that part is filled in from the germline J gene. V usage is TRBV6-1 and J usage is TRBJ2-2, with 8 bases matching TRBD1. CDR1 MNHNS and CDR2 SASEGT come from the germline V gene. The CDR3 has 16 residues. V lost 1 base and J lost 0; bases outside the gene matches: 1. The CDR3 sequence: CASSEGRGPNTGELFF. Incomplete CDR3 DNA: TGTGCCAGCAGTGAAGGCAGGGGGCCGAACACCGGGGAG.

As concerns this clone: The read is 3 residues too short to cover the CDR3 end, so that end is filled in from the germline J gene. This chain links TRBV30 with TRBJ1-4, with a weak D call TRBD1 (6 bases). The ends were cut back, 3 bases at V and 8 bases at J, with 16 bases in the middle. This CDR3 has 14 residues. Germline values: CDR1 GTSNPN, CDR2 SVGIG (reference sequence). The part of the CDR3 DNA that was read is TGTGCCTGGAGCGATATACGACAGGAGGAAAAA. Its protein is CAWSDIRQEEK. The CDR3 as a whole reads CAWSDIRQEEKLFF.

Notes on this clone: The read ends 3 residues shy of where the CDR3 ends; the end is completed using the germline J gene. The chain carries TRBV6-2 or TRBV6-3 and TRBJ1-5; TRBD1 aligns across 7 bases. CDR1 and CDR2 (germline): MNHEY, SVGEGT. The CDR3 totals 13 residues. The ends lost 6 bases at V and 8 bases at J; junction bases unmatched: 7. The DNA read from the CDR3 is TGTGCCAGCAGGGATAGGGGGCTTGAGCCC. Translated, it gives CASRDRGLEP. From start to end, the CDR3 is CASRDRGLEPQHF.

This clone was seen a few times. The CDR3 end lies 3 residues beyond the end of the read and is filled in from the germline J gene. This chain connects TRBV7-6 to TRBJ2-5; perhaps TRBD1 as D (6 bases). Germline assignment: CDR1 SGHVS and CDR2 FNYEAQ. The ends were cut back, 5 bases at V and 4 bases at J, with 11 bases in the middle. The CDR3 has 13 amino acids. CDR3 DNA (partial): TGTGCCAGCAGCCATTCAGGGGTAGAGACC. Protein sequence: CASSHSGVET. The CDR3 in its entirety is CASSHSGVETQYF.

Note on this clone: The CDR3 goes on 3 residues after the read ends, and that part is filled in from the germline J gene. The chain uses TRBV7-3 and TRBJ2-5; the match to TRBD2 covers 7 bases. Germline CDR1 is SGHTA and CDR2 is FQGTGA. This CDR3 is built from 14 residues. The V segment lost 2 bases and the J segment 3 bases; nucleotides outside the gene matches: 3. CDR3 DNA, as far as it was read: TGTGCCAGCAGCTTAGCGGGAGAAAAAGAGACC. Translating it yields CASSLAGEKET. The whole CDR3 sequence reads CASSLAGEKETQYF.

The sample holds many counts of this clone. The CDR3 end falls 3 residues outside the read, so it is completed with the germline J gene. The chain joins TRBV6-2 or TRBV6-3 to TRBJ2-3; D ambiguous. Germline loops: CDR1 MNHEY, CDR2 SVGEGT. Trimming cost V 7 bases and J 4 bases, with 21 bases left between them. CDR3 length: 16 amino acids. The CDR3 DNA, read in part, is TGTGCCAGCACCAAGAGGCAGGTCACAACTTCAGATACG. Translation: CASTKRQVTTSDT. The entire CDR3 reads CASTKRQVTTSDTQYF.